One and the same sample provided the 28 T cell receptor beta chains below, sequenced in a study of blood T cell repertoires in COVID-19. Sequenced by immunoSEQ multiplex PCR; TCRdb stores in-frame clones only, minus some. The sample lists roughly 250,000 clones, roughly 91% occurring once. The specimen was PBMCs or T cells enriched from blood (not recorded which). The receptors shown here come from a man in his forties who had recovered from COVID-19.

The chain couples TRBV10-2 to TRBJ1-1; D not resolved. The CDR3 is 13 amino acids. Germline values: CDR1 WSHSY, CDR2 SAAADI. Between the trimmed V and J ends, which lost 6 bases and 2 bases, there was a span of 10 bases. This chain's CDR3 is CASRLHVNTEAFF. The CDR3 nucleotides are TGCGCCAGCAGACTACACGTTAACACTGAAGCTTTCTTT.

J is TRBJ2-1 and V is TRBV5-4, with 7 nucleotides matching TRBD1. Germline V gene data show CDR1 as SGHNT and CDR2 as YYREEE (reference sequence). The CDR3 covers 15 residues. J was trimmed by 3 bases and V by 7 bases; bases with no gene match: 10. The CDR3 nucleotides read TGTGCCAGCCATAAGGGGTCAGGGGGCTACAATGAGCAGTTCTTC. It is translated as CASHKGSGGYNEQFF.

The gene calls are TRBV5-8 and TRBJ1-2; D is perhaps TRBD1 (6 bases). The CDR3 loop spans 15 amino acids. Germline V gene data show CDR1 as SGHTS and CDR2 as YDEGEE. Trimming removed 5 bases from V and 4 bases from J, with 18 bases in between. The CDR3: CASSQELQGIYGYTF. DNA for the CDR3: TGTGCCAGCAGTCAAGAACTCCAGGGGATCTATGGCTACACCTTC.

The CDR3 reads CASSLRQSLETQYF. CDR3 coding DNA: TGCGCCAGCAGCCTCAGACAGAGCCTGGAGACCCAGTACTTC. The rearrangement joins TRBV5-1 to TRBJ2-5; TRBD1 might be the D (5 bases). V lost 4 bases to trimming and J lost 5 bases, with 15 bases between them. CDR3 length: 14 amino acids. CDR1 is SGHRS, CDR2 YFSETQ, per germline.

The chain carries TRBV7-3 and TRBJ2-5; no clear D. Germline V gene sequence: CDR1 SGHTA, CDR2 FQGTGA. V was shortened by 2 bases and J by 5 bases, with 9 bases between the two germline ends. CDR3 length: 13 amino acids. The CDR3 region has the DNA TGTGCCAGCAGCTTATTAGCCTGGGAGACCCAGTACTTC. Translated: CASSLLAWETQYF.

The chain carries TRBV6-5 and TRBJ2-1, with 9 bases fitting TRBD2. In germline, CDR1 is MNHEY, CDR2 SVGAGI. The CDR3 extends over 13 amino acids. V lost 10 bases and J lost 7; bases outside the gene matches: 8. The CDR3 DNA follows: TGTGCCACTACAGCGGGAGGTTGGAATGAGCAGTTCTTC. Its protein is CATTAGGWNEQFF.

In DNA, the CDR3 is TGTGCCAGCAGCTTAAGGGCCAGCAATTCACCCCTCCACTTT. Its translation: CASSLRASNSPLHF. The rearrangement joins TRBV7-3 to TRBJ1-6; D is ambiguous. The CDR3 length is 14 residues. V shed 1 base and J shed 7 bases, with 8 bases lying between them. Germline V gene lookup returns CDR1 SGHTA and CDR2 FQGTGA.

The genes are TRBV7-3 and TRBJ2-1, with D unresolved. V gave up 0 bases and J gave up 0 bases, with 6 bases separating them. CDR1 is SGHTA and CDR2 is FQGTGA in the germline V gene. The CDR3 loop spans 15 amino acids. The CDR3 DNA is TGTGCCAGCAGCTTAACAAAGAGCTCCTACAATGAGCAGTTCTTC. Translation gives CASSLTKSSYNEQFF. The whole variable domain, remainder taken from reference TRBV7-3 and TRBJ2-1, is GAGVSQTPSNKVTEKGKYVELRCDPISGHTALYWYRQSLGQGPEFLIYFQGTGAADDSGLPNDRFFAVRPEGSVSTLKIQRTERGDSAVYLCASSLTKSSYNEQFFGPGTRLTVL.

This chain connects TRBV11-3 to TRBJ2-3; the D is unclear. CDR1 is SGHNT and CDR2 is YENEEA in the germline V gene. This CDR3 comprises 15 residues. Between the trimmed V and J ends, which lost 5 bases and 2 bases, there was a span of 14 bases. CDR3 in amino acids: CASSHQRLLTDTQYF. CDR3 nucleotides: TGTGCCAGCAGCCACCAAAGACTTCTCACAGATACGCAGTATTTT.

DNA of the CDR3: TGTGCCAGCAGTGAGCGCGTTTTGACGGAGCCTATCGGAGCTTTCTTT. It is translated as CASSERVLTEPIGAFF. The chain carries TRBV2 and TRBJ1-1; D unclear. Per germline, CDR1 SNHLY and CDR2 FYNNEI. This CDR3 comprises 16 residues. V was shortened by 3 bases and J by 10 bases, with 24 bases between the two germline ends.

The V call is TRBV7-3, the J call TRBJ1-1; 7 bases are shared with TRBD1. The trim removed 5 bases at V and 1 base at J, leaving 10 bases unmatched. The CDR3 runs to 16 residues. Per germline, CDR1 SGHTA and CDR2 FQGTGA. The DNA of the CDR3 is TGTGCCAGCAGCCACAACAGGGGAATTGGGAACACTGAAGCTTTCTTT. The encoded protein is CASSHNRGIGNTEAFF.

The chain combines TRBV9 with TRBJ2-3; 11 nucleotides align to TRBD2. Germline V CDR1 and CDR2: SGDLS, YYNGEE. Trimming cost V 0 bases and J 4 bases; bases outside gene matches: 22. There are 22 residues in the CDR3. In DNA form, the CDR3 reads TGTGCCAGCAGCGTAGACCCCGGGACTAGCGGAGCTATCCATGGAGGTTCAGATACGCAGTATTTT. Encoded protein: CASSVDPGTSGAIHGGSDTQYF.

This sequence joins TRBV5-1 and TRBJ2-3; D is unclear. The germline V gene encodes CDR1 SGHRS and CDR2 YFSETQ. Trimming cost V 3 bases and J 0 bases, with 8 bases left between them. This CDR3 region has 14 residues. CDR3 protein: CASSSSSSTDTQYF. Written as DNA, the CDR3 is TGCGCCAGCAGCTCGTCGAGTAGCACAGATACGCAGTATTTT.

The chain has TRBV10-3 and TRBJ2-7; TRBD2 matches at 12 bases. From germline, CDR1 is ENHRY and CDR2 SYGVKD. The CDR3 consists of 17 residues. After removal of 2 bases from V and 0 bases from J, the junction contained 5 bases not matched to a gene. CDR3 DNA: TGTGCCATCAGTGAGCCGGGACTAGCGGGTCCCTCCTACGAGCAGTACTTC. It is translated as CAISEPGLAGPSYEQYF.

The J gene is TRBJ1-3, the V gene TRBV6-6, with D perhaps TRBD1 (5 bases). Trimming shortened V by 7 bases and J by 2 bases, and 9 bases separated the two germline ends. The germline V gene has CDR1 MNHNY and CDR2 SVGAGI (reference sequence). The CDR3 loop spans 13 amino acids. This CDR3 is CASIGRAGNTIYF. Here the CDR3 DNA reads TGTGCCAGCATTGGCAGGGCTGGAAACACCATATATTTT.

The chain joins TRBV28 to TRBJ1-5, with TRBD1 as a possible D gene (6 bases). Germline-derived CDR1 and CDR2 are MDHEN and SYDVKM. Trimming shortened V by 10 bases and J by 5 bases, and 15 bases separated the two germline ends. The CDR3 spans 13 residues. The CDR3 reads CATRAPGDQPQHF. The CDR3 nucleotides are TGTGCCACCCGGGCTCCAGGGGATCAGCCCCAGCATTTT.

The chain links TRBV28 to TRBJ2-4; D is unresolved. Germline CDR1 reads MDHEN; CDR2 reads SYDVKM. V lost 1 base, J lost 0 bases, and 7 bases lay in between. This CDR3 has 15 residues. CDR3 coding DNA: TGTGCCAGCAGTTTATCTCAGTTAGCCAAAAACATTCAGTACTTC. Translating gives CASSLSQLAKNIQYF.

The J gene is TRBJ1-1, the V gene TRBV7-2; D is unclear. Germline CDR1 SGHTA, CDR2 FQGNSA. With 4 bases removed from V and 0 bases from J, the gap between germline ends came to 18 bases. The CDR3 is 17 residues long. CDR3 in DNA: TGTGCCAGCAGCTCCAGATCGTCGACGGGAATGAACACTGAAGCTTTCTTT. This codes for CASSSRSSTGMNTEAFF.

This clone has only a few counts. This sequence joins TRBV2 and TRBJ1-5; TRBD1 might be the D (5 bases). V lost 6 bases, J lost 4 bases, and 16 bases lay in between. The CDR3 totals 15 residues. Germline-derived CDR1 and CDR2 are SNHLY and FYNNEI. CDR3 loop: CASSEERTQNQPQHF. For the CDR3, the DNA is TGTGCCAGCAGCGAGGAACGGACACAAAATCAGCCCCAGCATTTT. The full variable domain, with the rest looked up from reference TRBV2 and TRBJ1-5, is EPEVTQTPSHQVTQMGQEVILRCVPISNHLYFYWYRQILGQKVEFLVSFYNNEISEKSEIFDDQFSVERPDGSNFTLKIRSTKLEDSAMYFCASSEERTQNQPQHFGDGTRLSIL.

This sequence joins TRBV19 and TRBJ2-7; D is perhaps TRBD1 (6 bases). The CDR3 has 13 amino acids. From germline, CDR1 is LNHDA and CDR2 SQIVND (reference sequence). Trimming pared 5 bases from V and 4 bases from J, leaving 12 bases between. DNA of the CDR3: TGTGCCAGTAGTCTGGACAGAGATTACGAGCAGTACTTC. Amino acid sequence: CASSLDRDYEQYF.

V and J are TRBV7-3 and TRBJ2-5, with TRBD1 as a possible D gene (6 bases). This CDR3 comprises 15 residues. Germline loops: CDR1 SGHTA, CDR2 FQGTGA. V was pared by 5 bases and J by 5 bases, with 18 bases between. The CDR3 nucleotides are TGTGCCAGCAGCCCAAATCCTACAGGGAGCGAGACCCAGTACTTC. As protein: CASSPNPTGSETQYF.

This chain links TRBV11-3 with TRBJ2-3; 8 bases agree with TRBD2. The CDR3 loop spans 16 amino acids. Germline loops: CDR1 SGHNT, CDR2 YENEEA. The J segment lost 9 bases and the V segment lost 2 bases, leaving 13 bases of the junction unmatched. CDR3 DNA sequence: TGTGCCAGCAGCTTATCGAGCGGGGGCCTAACCGGAACGCAGTATTTT. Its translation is CASSLSSGGLTGTQYF.

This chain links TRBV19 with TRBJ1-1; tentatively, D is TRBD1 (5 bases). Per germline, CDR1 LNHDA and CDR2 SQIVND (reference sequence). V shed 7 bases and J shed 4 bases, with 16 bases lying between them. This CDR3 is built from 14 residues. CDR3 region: CASTDRQYSTEAFF. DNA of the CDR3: TGTGCCAGTACCGATCGACAGTATTCCACTGAAGCTTTCTTT.

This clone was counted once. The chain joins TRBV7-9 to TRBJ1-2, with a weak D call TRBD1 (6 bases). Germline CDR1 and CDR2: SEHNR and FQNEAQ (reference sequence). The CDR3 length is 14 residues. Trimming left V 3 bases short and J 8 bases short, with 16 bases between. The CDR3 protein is CASSFGGLSWGYTF. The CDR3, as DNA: TGTGCCAGCAGCTTTGGGGGCCTGTCGTGGGGCTACACCTTC.

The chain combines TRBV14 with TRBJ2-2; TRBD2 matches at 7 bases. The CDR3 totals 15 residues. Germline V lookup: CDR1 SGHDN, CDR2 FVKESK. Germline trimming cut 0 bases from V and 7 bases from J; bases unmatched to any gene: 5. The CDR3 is CASSQERRGSGELFF. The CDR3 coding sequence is TGTGCCAGCAGCCAAGAGCGACGCGGGAGCGGGGAGCTGTTTTTT.

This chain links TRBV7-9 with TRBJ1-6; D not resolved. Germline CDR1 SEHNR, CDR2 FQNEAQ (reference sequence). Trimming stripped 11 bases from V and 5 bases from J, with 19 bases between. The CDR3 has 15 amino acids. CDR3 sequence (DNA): TGTGCCGCCCCCCTTACCCAGTACGATAATTCACCCCTCCACTTT. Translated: CAAPLTQYDNSPLHF.

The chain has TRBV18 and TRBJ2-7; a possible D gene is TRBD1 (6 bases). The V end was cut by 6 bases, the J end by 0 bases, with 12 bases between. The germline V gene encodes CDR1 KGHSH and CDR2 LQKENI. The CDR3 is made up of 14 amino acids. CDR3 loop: CASSPDSSSYEQYF. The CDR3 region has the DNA TGTGCCAGCTCGCCGGACAGCAGCTCCTACGAGCAGTACTTC.

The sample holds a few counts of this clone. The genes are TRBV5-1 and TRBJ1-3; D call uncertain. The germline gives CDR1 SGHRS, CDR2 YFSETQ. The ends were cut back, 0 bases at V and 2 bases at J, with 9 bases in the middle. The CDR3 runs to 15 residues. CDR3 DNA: TGCGCCAGCAGCTTGGACGGGAAAGCTGGAAACACCATATATTTT. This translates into CASSLDGKAGNTIYF.